Presented here are 14 T cell receptor beta chains from one specimen sequenced in a study of T cell changes during pregnancy in multiple sclerosis. Repertoires were generated with immunoSEQ multiplex PCR, while TCRdb's copy carries only in-frame clones and drops some. Of about 36,000 clones in the sample, 91% are singletons; the top ten hold roughly 0.5%. The source was CD4+ T cells from peripheral blood mononuclear cells, collected in the second trimester of pregnancy. Receptors were obtained from a female donor in good health, enrolled as a control in a pregnancy study.

This chain links TRBV7-9 with TRBJ2-3, with 10 bases identical to TRBD1. V trimming: 4 bases; J trimming: 1 base; junction bases outside the gene matches: 11. CDR1 is SEHNR and CDR2 is FQNEAQ in the germline V gene (reference sequence). The CDR3 has 18 residues. The CDR3 is CASSSHSTGTGGTDTQYF. CDR3 DNA sequence: TGTGCCAGCAGCTCGCACTCTACCGGGACAGGGGGCACAGATACGCAGTATTTT.

The chain links TRBV5-6 to TRBJ1-1; the match to TRBD1 covers 8 bases. In germline, CDR1 is SGHDT, CDR2 YYEEEE. This CDR3 has 14 amino acids. V lost 5 bases, J lost 5 bases, and 8 bases stayed unmatched. The CDR3 is CASRRTGRATEAFF. The CDR3 DNA follows: TGTGCCAGCAGAAGGACAGGGCGGGCTACTGAAGCTTTCTTT.

V is TRBV10-2 and J is TRBJ2-7; TRBD2 matches 11 bases. The CDR3 is made up of 15 amino acids. Germline V lookup: CDR1 WSHSY, CDR2 SAAADI. Trimming at V came to 5 bases and at J to 0 bases, leaving 3 bases not matched to a gene. The DNA for the CDR3 is TGCGCCAGCAGTCCACTAGCGGGAGCCTCCTACGAGCAGTACTTC. This codes for CASSPLAGASYEQYF.

For the CDR3, the DNA is TGCGCCAGCACCCCGGAGGGGTCAGATACGCAGTATTTT. This sequence encodes CASTPEGSDTQYF. This chain uses TRBV10-2 with TRBJ2-3; a weak D match, TRBD2 (6 bases). Germline CDR1 and CDR2: WSHSY and SAAADI. This CDR3 is built from 13 residues. The V end lost 7 bases, the J end lost 4 bases, and 12 bases lay between the germline ends.

The chain employs TRBV5-1 and TRBJ2-2; 11 bases agree with TRBD2. Trimming at V came to 0 bases and at J to 6 bases, leaving 7 bases not matched to a gene. Germline-derived CDR1 and CDR2 are SGHRS and YFSETQ. This CDR3 spans 17 amino acids. The CDR3 reads CASSLDGSGRGAGELFF. The CDR3 region has the DNA TGCGCCAGCAGCTTGGACGGTAGCGGGAGGGGAGCCGGGGAGCTGTTTTTT.

This clone was seen a single time. The rearrangement links TRBV5-6 to TRBJ1-2; D uncertain. The CDR3 is 15 residues long. Germline CDR1 SGHDT, CDR2 YYEEEE. V lost 0 bases, J lost 6 bases, and 15 bases lay in between. The CDR3 coding sequence is TGTGCCAGCAGCTTGGTGGGCAGATGGCAAAATGGCTACACCTTC. Translated, it gives CASSLVGRWQNGYTF.

The V gene is TRBV19, the J gene TRBJ2-7; TRBD1 matches 10 bases. With V trimmed by 7 bases and J by 5 bases, 11 bases remained unmatched. Germline loops: CDR1 LNHDA, CDR2 SQIVND (reference sequence). The CDR3 has 15 amino acids. DNA of the CDR3: TGTGCCAGTAATAGGGGACAGGGGATTCCCAACGAGCAGTACTTC. This translates into CASNRGQGIPNEQYF.

As concerns this clone: The germline gene is not matched at one end of the junction; a read error may be the cause. The chain uses TRBV27 and TRBJ2-5, with 7 bases aligning to TRBD2. This CDR3 spans 17 amino acids. Germline values: CDR1 MNHEY, CDR2 SMNVEV (reference sequence). Written as DNA, the CDR3 is TGTGCCAGCAGTCTATCCGGGACTAATTTTCGAGGGGAGACCCAGTACTTC. Residues: CASSLSGTNFRGETQYF.

The genes are TRBV7-9 and TRBJ2-3; possible D gene TRBD1, 6 bases. Trimming took off 3 bases at V and 2 bases at J, with 12 bases between the two ends. The CDR3 covers 15 residues. The germline gives CDR1 SEHNR, CDR2 FQNEAQ (reference sequence). This chain's CDR3 is CASSFSRTVTDTQYF. The CDR3 DNA sequence: TGTGCCAGCAGCTTTTCCCGGACAGTCACAGATACGCAGTATTTT. Supplemented by reference TRBV7-9 and TRBJ2-3, the full variable domain reads DTGVSQNPRHKITKRGQNVTFRCDPISEHNRLYWYRQTLGQGPEFLTYFQNEAQLEKSRLLSDRFSAERPKGSFSTLEIQRTEQGDSAMYLCASSFSRTVTDTQYFGPGTRLTVL.

This chain uses TRBV6-6 with TRBJ1-4; the match to TRBD1 covers 9 bases. Per the germline V gene, CDR1 is MNHNY and CDR2 is SVGAGI (reference sequence). The length of the CDR3 is 15 residues. V gave up 0 bases and J gave up 6 bases; unmatched junction bases: 2. As DNA, the CDR3 is TGTGCCAGCAGTTACTCGAGGGACAGGGATGAAAAACTGTTTTTT. Its protein is CASSYSRDRDEKLFF.

As concerns this clone: This CDR3 is also generated by other DNA sequences in the sample. The chain employs TRBV5-4 and TRBJ2-7; 10 nucleotides line up with TRBD2. The CDR3 has 17 amino acids. From germline, CDR1 is SGHNT and CDR2 YYREEE (reference sequence). Unmatched junction bases numbered 9, after V lost 0 bases and J lost 3 bases. DNA of the CDR3: TGTGCCAGCAGCTTGGAGCCTAGCGGGAGCGGGAGCTACGAGCAGTACTTC. It yields the protein CASSLEPSGSGSYEQYF.

The chain links TRBV15 to TRBJ2-3; the match to TRBD2 covers 12 bases. The germline CDR1 and CDR2 sequences are LNHNV and YYDKDF (reference sequence). Losses at the gene ends were 3 bases for V and 4 bases for J; bases not matched to a gene: 5. This CDR3 is built from 16 residues. CDR3 sequence: CATSRGGLAGPDTQYF. The CDR3 nucleotides read TGTGCCACCAGCAGGGGAGGACTAGCGGGGCCAGATACGCAGTATTTT.

The V gene is TRBV5-4, the J gene TRBJ1-4; a weak D match, TRBD1 (5 bases). V lost 4 bases and J 5 bases, leaving 12 bases between the germline ends. Germline loops: CDR1 SGHNT, CDR2 YYREEE (reference sequence). This CDR3 is built from 14 residues. CDR3 loop: CASSIGHRNEKLFF. The CDR3 DNA is TGTGCCAGCAGCATAGGACACCGGAATGAAAAACTGTTTTTT.

This chain joins TRBV10-1 and TRBJ2-1; D gene uncertain. The CDR3 runs 13 residues. Germline-derived CDR1 and CDR2 are WNHNN and SYGVQD (reference sequence). Trimming pared 4 bases from V and 9 bases from J, leaving 13 bases between. The CDR3 sequence: CASSGGLTGEQFF. The DNA of the CDR3 is TGCGCCAGCAGTGGCGGCCTTACGGGTGAGCAGTTCTTC.